Below are 20 T cell receptor beta chains sequenced from a single sample in a study of blood T cells in healthy people across ages. The use of a sample-barcoded 5' primer and a J-beta primer mix characterized a second PCR of roughly 6 to 11 cycles. Via MiXCR, TCRdb re-called the 5' RACE reads, giving one row per CDR3 protein. In the table there are around 520,000 distinct CDR3 sequences, about 27% of which are singletons. The same sample was also used in a study of T cells of mothers and their children.

What was sequenced was blood. Receptors originate from a boy between 2 and 10 years old in good health.

The chain joins TRBV5-4 to TRBJ2-5; D ambiguous. The V gene's germline CDR1 is SGHNT and CDR2 YYREEE (reference sequence). This CDR3 is 14 amino acids long. V was pared by 4 bases and J by 5 bases, with 15 bases between. As DNA, the CDR3 is TGTGCCAGCAGCCCGGGTGTAAAAGGGGAGACCCAGTACTTC. Its translation is CASSPGVKGETQYF. Full variable domain (remainder filled in from reference TRBV5-4 and TRBJ2-5): ETGVTQSPTHLIKTRGQQVTLRCSSQSGHNTVSWYQQALGQGPQFIFQYYREEENGRGNFPPRFSGLQFPNYSSELNVNALELDDSALYLCASSPGVKGETQYFGPGTRLLVL.

This clonotype was counted ten times or more. The J gene is TRBJ2-3, the V gene TRBV5-1; D is ambiguous. Germline loops: CDR1 SGHRS, CDR2 YFSETQ. This CDR3 is 13 amino acids long. V lost 3 bases, J lost 0 bases, and 5 bases lay in between. The DNA for the CDR3 is TGCGCCAGCAGCTCATTAAGCACAGATACGCAGTATTTT. It yields the protein CASSSLSTDTQYF.

The rearrangement joins TRBV10-2 to TRBJ2-1, with TRBD2 matching over 9 bases. Germline lookup yields CDR1 WSHSY and CDR2 SAAADI. Unmatched junction bases numbered 9, after V lost 6 bases and J lost 6 bases. The CDR3 runs 15 residues. For the CDR3, the DNA is TGCGCCAGCAGATTGGGCGGGGGGGCTATCAATGAGCAGTTCTTC. It yields the protein CASRLGGGAINEQFF.

A few counts support this clonotype. A much larger clone differs by one base, so this may be a read error. J is TRBJ2-4 and V is TRBV2; D is undetermined. Germline V CDR1 and CDR2: SNHLY, FYNNEI. The V end lost 2 bases, the J end lost 0 bases, and 5 bases lay between the germline ends. The CDR3 totals 14 residues. CDR3 sequence: CASSERVAKNIQYF. The CDR3 bases are TGTGCCAGCAGTGAAAGGGTAGCCAAAAACATTCAGTACTTC.

This clonotype came up many times. This sequence joins TRBV29-1 and TRBJ2-2; D gene ambiguous. This CDR3 is built from 15 residues. CDR1 and CDR2 from the germline V gene are SQVTM and ANQGSEA. V gave up 0 bases and J gave up 5 bases, with 13 bases separating them. The CDR3 sequence: CSVEDHYGVTGELFF. The DNA of the CDR3 is TGCAGCGTTGAAGATCATTATGGGGTAACCGGGGAGCTGTTTTTT.

Only a few counts were recorded for this clonotype. This chain connects TRBV9 to TRBJ2-2; possibly TRBD2 for D (7 bases). Deletions cut 3 bases from V and 3 bases from J, with 12 bases between. This CDR3 region has 15 residues. Per the germline V gene, CDR1 is SGDLS and CDR2 is YYNGEE. CDR3 protein: CASSGRGAYTGELFF. The DNA of the CDR3 is TGTGCCAGCAGCGGCCGGGGGGCATACACCGGGGAGCTGTTTTTT. Complete variable domain (other parts from reference TRBV9 and TRBJ2-2): DSGVTQTPKHLITATGQRVTLRCSPRSGDLSVYWYQQSLDQGLQFLIQYYNGEERAKGNILERFSAQQFPDLHSELNLSSLELGDSALYFCASSGRGAYTGELFFGEGSRLTVL.

The sample holds one count of this clonotype. The junction shows a germline mismatch at one end, possibly a read error. The chain is built from TRBV20-1 and TRBJ2-7, with D perhaps matching TRBD1 (6 bases). CDR3 length: 15 amino acids. Germline V gives CDR1 DFQATT, CDR2 SNEGSKA (reference sequence). The CDR3 coding sequence is TGCAGTGCGGGCCTACCACGGGACACCGGCTACGAGCAGCACTTC. As protein: CSAGLPRDTGYEQHF.

The chain carries TRBV20-1 and TRBJ2-1, with D perhaps assigned TRBD1 or TRBD2 (5 bases each). The V gene's germline CDR1 is DFQATT and CDR2 SNEGSKA (reference sequence). This CDR3 spans 14 amino acids. Trimming left V 6 bases short and J 9 bases short, with 21 bases between. CDR3 nucleotides: TGCAGTGCGGATACCGGGACCAGGCTGGGTGAGCAGTTCTTC. Translation: CSADTGTRLGEQFF.

CDR3 amino acids: CALQGASTDTQYF. The CDR3 region has the DNA TGTGCCCTTCAGGGAGCTAGCACAGATACGCAGTATTTT. This chain joins TRBV28 and TRBJ2-3; tentatively, D is TRBD1 or TRBD2 (5 bases each). V was cut by 11 bases and J by 0 bases, with 12 bases left in between. Germline CDR1 reads MDHEN; CDR2 reads SYDVKM. The CDR3 covers 13 residues.

Concerning this clonotype itself: Sequence at one end of the junction differs from germline and may be a read error. The J gene is TRBJ2-2, the V gene TRBV20-1; D assignment may be TRBD1 or TRBD2 (6 bases each). This CDR3 has 15 residues. Germline V gene sequence: CDR1 DFQATT, CDR2 SNEGSKA (reference sequence). This CDR3 is CSARVLGGGTGELSF. The CDR3 DNA sequence: TGCAGTGCTAGAGTTTTGGGGGGCGGCACCGGGGAGCTGTCTTTT.

The gene calls are TRBV29-1 and TRBJ2-5, with 8 bases that match TRBD2. The trim removed 5 bases at V and 5 bases at J, leaving 7 bases unmatched. CDR1 SQVTM and CDR2 ANQGSEA come from the germline V gene. The CDR3 runs to 13 residues. The CDR3 nucleotides are TGCAGCGTTCCCGGGGGGGCGGCGGAGACCCAGTACTTC. As protein: CSVPGGAAETQYF.

This clonotype has at least ten counts. The chain is built from TRBV25-1 and TRBJ2-1; TRBD2 aligns across 11 bases. From germline, CDR1 is MGHDK and CDR2 SYGVNS. V lost 4 bases to trimming and J lost 7 bases; unmatched junction nucleotides: 9. The CDR3 is 16 amino acids. For the CDR3, the DNA is TGTGCCAGCAGTGGGGAATTAGCGGGGGGGAGGAATGAGCAGTTCTTC. This codes for CASSGELAGGRNEQFF.

The V and J genes are TRBV7-9 and TRBJ1-5; unclear D gene. The CDR3 is 13 amino acids. Germline assignment: CDR1 SEHNR and CDR2 FQNEAQ (reference sequence). Trimming cost V 5 bases and J 3 bases, with 8 bases left between them. The DNA for the CDR3 is TGTGCCAGCAGCCACCAGGACAATCAGCCCCAGCATTTT. It encodes CASSHQDNQPQHF.

This clonotype was found a few times. DNA of the CDR3: TGTGCCAGCAGTGAATTTGTTGGCGGGGGGGCGGCAGATACGCAGTATTTT. Its translation: CASSEFVGGGAADTQYF. The V and J genes are TRBV6-1 and TRBJ2-3; TRBD2 agrees at 9 bases. The CDR3 extends over 17 amino acids. Germline CDR1 reads MNHNS; CDR2 reads SASEGT. V lost 2 bases and J lost 4; bases outside the gene matches: 10.

The rearrangement links TRBV12-3 or TRBV12-4 to TRBJ1-1; D is unresolved. Trimming cost V 4 bases and J 5 bases, with 14 bases left between them. CDR3 length equals 14 residues. In DNA form, the CDR3 reads TGTGCCAGCAGTTCCGCCAAGGGAAGTACTGAAGCTTTCTTT. It translates to CASSSAKGSTEAFF.

CDR3 DNA sequence: TGTGCCTGGAGTGTACGAGACGTCCTGACTTTC. This sequence encodes CAWSVRDVLTF. The chain combines TRBV30 with TRBJ2-6; no definite D call. CDR3 length: 11 amino acids. V was cut by 0 bases and J by 11 bases, with 5 bases left in between. CDR1 and CDR2 (germline): GTSNPN, SVGIG (reference sequence).

This clonotype was counted a few times. This chain joins TRBV7-2 and TRBJ2-2, with D possibly being TRBD2 (5 bases). CDR1 is SGHTA and CDR2 is FQGNSA in the germline V gene. V was cut by 4 bases and J by 5 bases, with 20 bases left in between. This CDR3 is 17 amino acids long. The CDR3 sequence is CASSYGHRGVWTGELFF. The DNA of the CDR3 is TGTGCCAGCAGCTACGGTCACCGGGGAGTATGGACCGGGGAGCTGTTTTTT.

V is TRBV6-6 and J is TRBJ2-3; the match to TRBD2 covers 12 bases. The CDR3 loop spans 19 amino acids. With V trimmed by 0 bases and J by 1 base, 8 bases remained unmatched. Germline values: CDR1 MNHNY, CDR2 SVGAGI (reference sequence). The CDR3 nucleotides are TGTGCCAGCAGTTACTCGACTAGCGGGAGAGGGGAGGGCACAGATACGCAGTATTTT. The encoded protein is CASSYSTSGRGEGTDTQYF.

Only a few counts were recorded for this clonotype. CDR3 sequence reads: CSAFGADTQYF. The CDR3 DNA follows: TGCAGTGCTTTCGGCGCGGATACGCAGTATTTT. This sequence joins TRBV20-1 and TRBJ2-3, with D unresolved. CDR1 and CDR2 from the germline V gene are DFQATT and SNEGSKA (reference sequence). The CDR3 is 11 amino acids. Trimming removed 5 bases at V and 6 bases at J, with 9 bases between.

The chain uses TRBV7-8 and TRBJ2-7, with D tentatively TRBD1 (6 bases). CDR1 is SGHVS and CDR2 is FQNEAQ in the germline V gene. V lost 3 bases and J lost 2, with 14 bases in between. This CDR3 has 15 residues. The CDR3 region has the DNA TGTGCCAGCAGCTTGGGGGCCAGGGGACCCTACGAGCAGTACTTC. This codes for CASSLGARGPYEQYF.